The 2 T cell receptor beta chains given below trace back to one sample, sequenced in a study of T cell changes during pregnancy in multiple sclerosis. The method was immunoSEQ multiplex PCR; TCRdb's version includes in-frame clones alone and lacks a portion of them. The sample holds some 44,000 clones; around 90% are singletons and the top ten take roughly 0.52%. The material sequenced was CD4+ T cells from peripheral blood mononuclear cells, taken in the third trimester of pregnancy. The receptors stem from a female donor with multiple sclerosis, enrolled in a pregnancy study.

By sample share, this clone is medium-sized (0.01 to 0.1%). This rearrangement joins TRBV29-1 to TRBJ2-5; 7 bases line up with TRBD2. This CDR3 is 17 amino acids long. Trimming took 0 bases from V and 3 from J; bases not matched to a gene: 13. The germline CDR1 and CDR2 sequences are SQVTM and ANQGSEA. The CDR3 reads CSVEESGGGLWKETQYF. As DNA, the CDR3 is TGCAGCGTTGAAGAGTCCGGGGGAGGGCTCTGGAAAGAGACCCAGTACTTC. The full variable domain, with the rest looked up from reference TRBV29-1 and TRBJ2-5, is SAVISQKPSRDICQRGTSLTIQCQVDSQVTMMFWYRQQPGQSLTLIATANQGSEATYESGFVIDKFPISRPNLTFSTLTVSNMSPEDSSIYLCSVEESGGGLWKETQYFGPGTRLLVL.

This chain links TRBV18 with TRBJ2-7; 10 bases are a match to TRBD2. The germline CDR1 and CDR2 sequences are KGHSH and LQKENI. The CDR3 contains 16 residues. After removal of 3 bases from V and 4 bases from J, the junction contained 9 bases not matched to a gene. The chain's CDR3 is CASSPESGRVMYEQYF. CDR3 nucleotides: TGTGCCAGCTCACCCGAGAGCGGGAGGGTAATGTACGAGCAGTACTTC.